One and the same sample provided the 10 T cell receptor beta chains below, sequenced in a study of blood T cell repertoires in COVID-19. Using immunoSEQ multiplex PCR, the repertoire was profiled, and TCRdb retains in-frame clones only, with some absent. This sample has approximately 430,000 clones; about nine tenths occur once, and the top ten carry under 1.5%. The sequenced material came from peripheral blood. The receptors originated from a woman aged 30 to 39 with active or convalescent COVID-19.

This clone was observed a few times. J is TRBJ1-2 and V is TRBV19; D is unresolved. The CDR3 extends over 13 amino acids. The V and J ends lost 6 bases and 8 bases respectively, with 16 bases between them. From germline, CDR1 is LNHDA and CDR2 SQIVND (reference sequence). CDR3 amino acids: CASSQVSGAGYTF. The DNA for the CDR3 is TGTGCCAGTAGCCAGGTGTCAGGCGCCGGCTACACCTTC.

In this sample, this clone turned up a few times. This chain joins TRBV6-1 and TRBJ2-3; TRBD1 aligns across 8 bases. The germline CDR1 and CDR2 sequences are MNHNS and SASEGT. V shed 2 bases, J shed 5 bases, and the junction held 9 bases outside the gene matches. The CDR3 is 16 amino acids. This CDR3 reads CASSELSQGVRDTQYF. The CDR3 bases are TGTGCCAGCAGTGAACTGTCACAGGGGGTGAGAGATACGCAGTATTTT.

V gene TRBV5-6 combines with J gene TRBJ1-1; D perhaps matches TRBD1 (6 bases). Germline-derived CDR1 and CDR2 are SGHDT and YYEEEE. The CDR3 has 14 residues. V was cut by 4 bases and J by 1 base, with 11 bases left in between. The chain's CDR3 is CASSRDIQNTEAFF. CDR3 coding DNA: TGTGCCAGCAGCCGGGACATTCAGAACACTGAAGCTTTCTTT.

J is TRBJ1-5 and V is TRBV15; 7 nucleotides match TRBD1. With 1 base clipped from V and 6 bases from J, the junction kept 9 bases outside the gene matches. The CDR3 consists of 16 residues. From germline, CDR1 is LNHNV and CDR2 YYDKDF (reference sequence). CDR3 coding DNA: TGTGCCACCAGCAGAGGACAACAGGACAGGCCTCAGCCCCAGCATTTT. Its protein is CATSRGQQDRPQPQHF.

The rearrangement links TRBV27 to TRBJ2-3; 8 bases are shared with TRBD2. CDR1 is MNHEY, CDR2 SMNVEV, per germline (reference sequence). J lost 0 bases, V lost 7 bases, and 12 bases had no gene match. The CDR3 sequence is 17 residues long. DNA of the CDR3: TGTGCCAGCAAGCAGAGTCTAGCGGGTGACAGCACAGATACGCAGTATTTT. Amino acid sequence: CASKQSLAGDSTDTQYF.

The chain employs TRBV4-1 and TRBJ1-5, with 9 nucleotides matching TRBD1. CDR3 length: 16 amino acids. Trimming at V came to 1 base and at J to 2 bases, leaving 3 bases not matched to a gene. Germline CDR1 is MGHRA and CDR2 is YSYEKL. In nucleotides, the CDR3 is TGCGCCAGCAGCCAAGGGGACAGGGTCGGCAATCAGCCCCAGCATTTT. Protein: CASSQGDRVGNQPQHF.

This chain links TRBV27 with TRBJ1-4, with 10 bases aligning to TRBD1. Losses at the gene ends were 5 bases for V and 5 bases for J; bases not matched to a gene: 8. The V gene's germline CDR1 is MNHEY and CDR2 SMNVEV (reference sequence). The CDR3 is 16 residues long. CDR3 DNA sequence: TGTGCCAGCAGTCCGGCACGGACAGGGGGAAATGAAAAACTGTTTTTT. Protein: CASSPARTGGNEKLFF. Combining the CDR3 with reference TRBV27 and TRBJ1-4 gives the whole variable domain EAQVTQNPRYLITVTGKKLTVTCSQNMNHEYMSWYRQDPGLGLRQIYYSMNVEVTDKGDVPEGYKVSRKEKRNFPLILESPSPNQTSLYFCASSPARTGGNEKLFFGSGTQLSVL.

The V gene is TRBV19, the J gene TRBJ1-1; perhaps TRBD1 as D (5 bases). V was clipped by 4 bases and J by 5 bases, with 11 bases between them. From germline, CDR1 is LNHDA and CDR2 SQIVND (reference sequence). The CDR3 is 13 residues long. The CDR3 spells CASSRARGTEAFF. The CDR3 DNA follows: TGTGCCAGTAGTAGGGCTAGGGGTACTGAAGCTTTCTTT. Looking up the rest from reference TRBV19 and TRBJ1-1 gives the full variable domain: DGGITQSPKYLFRKEGQNVTLSCEQNLNHDAMYWYRQDPGQGLRLIYYSQIVNDFQKGDIAEGYSVSREKKESFPLTVTSAQKNPTAFYLCASSRARGTEAFFGQGTRLTVV.

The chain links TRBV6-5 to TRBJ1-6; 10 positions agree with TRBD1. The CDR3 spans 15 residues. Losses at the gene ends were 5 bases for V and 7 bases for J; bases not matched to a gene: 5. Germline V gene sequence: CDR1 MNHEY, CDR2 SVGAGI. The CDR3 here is CASSPGTGENSPLHF. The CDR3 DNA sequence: TGTGCCAGCAGTCCAGGGACAGGGGAGAATTCACCCCTCCACTTT.

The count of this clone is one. The chain's CDR3 is CASSLELGSYEQYF. The CDR3 DNA reads as TGTGCCAGCAGCTTGGAACTGGGCAGCTACGAGCAGTACTTC. The chain has TRBV5-5 and TRBJ2-7; D not resolved. V was cut by 0 bases and J by 3 bases, with 10 bases left in between. The germline V gene has CDR1 SGHKS and CDR2 YYEKEE (reference sequence). The length of the CDR3 is 14 residues.